The rows below give T cell receptor beta chains drawn from one sample of a study of blood T cell repertoires in COVID-19. Only in-frame clones appear in the TCRdb table, and some are missing; sequencing was by immunoSEQ multiplex PCR. The sample includes around 86,000 clones, approximately 85% of them seen just once. Sample: peripheral blood. Every receptor here comes from a human donor in a cohort sampled during active COVID-19. Each CDR3 is given with its conserved first and last residue. The order of the fields is J gene, V gene, D gene, clone size, CDR3 DNA, CDR3 protein. D genes are given only for firm matches. For some rows the clone size is stated as once, few or many, or as a class when expanded; others skip it.

TRBJ2-7	TRBV20-1	NA	NA	TGCAGTGCTAGTAGGGAGTACGGGACAAACTCCTACGAGCAGTACTTC	CSASREYGTNSYEQYF
TRBJ1-4	TRBV6-5	TRBD1	NA	TGTGCCACCCGGACAGGAAGTGAAAAACTGTTTTTT	CATRTGSEKLFF
TRBJ2-5	TRBV5-4	NA	NA	TGTGCCAGCAGCTTTTTTGCAGGGTATAGAGAGACCCAGTACTTC	CASSFFAGYRETQYF
TRBJ1-3	TRBV6-5	NA	NA	TGTGCCAGCCGCCTTCAGGCGACCTCTGGAAACACCATATATTTT	CASRLQATSGNTIYF
TRBJ1-5	TRBV15	NA	NA	TGTGCCACCAGCAGACCATCCCAGGGGCTCGGTCAGCCCCAGCATTTT	CATSRPSQGLGQPQHF
TRBJ2-5	TRBV4-2	TRBD2	NA	TGTGCCAGCAGCCAAAGCGGGGGGGTGGTCGGGTACCAAGAGACCCAGTACTTC	CASSQSGGVVGYQETQYF
TRBJ1-4	TRBV5-4	TRBD1	NA	TGTGCCAGCAGCTTCGACAGGGGTGGTGAAAAACTGTTTTTT	CASSFDRGGEKLFF
TRBJ1-3	TRBV2	NA	NA	TGTGCCAGCAGTTGGGAGAGCTCTGGAAACACCATATATTTT	CASSWESSGNTIYF
TRBJ2-7	TRBV7-9	TRBD1	NA	TGTGCCAGCAGCGCAAAAGACAGGGCCTACGAGCAGTACTTC	CASSAKDRAYEQYF
TRBJ2-2	TRBV12-3/TRBV12-4	NA	NA	TGTGCCAGCAGGAGCACCGGGGAGCTGTTTTTT	CASRSTGELFF
TRBJ2-3	TRBV21-1	NA	NA	TGTGCCAGCAGGTTGTTAGGGGGCACAGATACGCAGTATTTT	CASRLLGGTDTQYF
TRBJ1-5	TRBV10-3	NA	NA	TGTGCCATCAGTTATGGCGGAAGCAATCAGCCCCAGCATTTT	CAISYGGSNQPQHF
TRBJ1-4	TRBV3-1/TRBV3-2	NA	NA	TGTGCCAGCAGCCAAGGCAACTTCGGACTGTTTTTT	CASSQGNFGLFF
TRBJ1-1	TRBV11-2	NA	NA	TGTGCCAGCAGCTTATTCCCTCCCAGGAACACTGAAGCTTTCTTT	CASSLFPPRNTEAFF
TRBJ1-3	TRBV28	TRBD1	NA	TGTGCCAGCAGTGAGACCGGGACAGGGGTTGGAAACACCATATATTTT	CASSETGTGVGNTIYF
TRBJ2-2	TRBV27	TRBD1	NA	TGTGCCAGCAGTTTCAAACAGGGGCTCTACACCGGGGAGCTGTTTTTT	CASSFKQGLYTGELFF
TRBJ2-3	TRBV7-3	TRBD1	many	TGTGCCAGCAGCGAAGGGGGCCGCACAGATACGCAGTATTTT	CASSEGGRTDTQYF
TRBJ1-1	TRBV4-2	NA	NA	TGTGCCAGCAGCCCATTCGTCACAGAGAACACTGAAGCTTTCTTT	CASSPFVTENTEAFF
TRBJ2-1	TRBV25-1	TRBD1	NA	TGTGCCAGCGCCTCCAGGGGGCCCTACAATGAGCAGTTCTTC	CASASRGPYNEQFF
TRBJ1-4	TRBV4-1	NA	NA	TGCGCCAGCAGCCAAGAGGAATTCAGGGGAAATGAAAAACTGTTTTTT	CASSQEEFRGNEKLFF
TRBJ2-5	TRBV5-6	TRBD1	once	TGTGCCAGCAGCTTGGACAGGGGCCCAGGGACCCAGTACTTC	CASSLDRGPGTQYF
TRBJ1-5	TRBV12-3/TRBV12-4	NA	NA	TGTGCCAGCAGTTTGTTAGCTCAGCCCCAGCATTTT	CASSLLAQPQHF
TRBJ2-7	TRBV28	TRBD2	NA	TGTGCCAGCACCGAGACTAGCGCTTACTCCTACGAGCAGTACTTC	CASTETSAYSYEQYF
TRBJ2-5	TRBV11-2	TRBD2	NA	TGTGCCAGCAGCTTAGGAGTTGGCGGGGGGGCCGGTGAGACCCAGTACTTC	CASSLGVGGGAGETQYF
TRBJ2-1	TRBV19	NA	few	TGTGCCAGTAGTATAGGGGGGACAACCTACAATGAGCAGTTCTTC	CASSIGGTTYNEQFF
TRBJ2-5	TRBV2	NA	NA	TGTGCCAGCAGTGTACGTCAGGACCAAGAGACCCAGTACTTC	CASSVRQDQETQYF
TRBJ2-7	TRBV6-5	TRBD2	few	TGTGCCAGCAGTTACCCCGGGACGGGGGGCTACGAGCAGTACTTC	CASSYPGTGGYEQYF
TRBJ2-2	TRBV7-2	NA	NA	TGTGCCAGCAGCGCACAGGGAGGGGACACCGGGGAGCTGTTTTTT	CASSAQGGDTGELFF
TRBJ1-5	TRBV27	TRBD1	NA	TGTGCCAGCAGTTTGACAGGGGGGAGCAATCAGCCCCAGCATTTT	CASSLTGGSNQPQHF
TRBJ1-3	TRBV5-1	NA	NA	TGCGCCAGCAGCTTGGGTCCGGAGCCCGGAAACACCATATATTTT	CASSLGPEPGNTIYF
TRBJ1-1	TRBV19	TRBD1	NA	TGTGCCAGTAGTTCTCAGGGGGCAAGGACTGAAGCTTTCTTT	CASSSQGARTEAFF
TRBJ1-1	TRBV7-3	NA	NA	TGTGCCAGCAGCTCGGGGGGTCGATCGACTGAAGCTTTCTTT	CASSSGGRSTEAFF
TRBJ2-3	TRBV30	TRBD2	NA	TGTGCCTGGAGTGTACACAGACTAGCGGGGGGGTCTAGCACAGATACGCAGTATTTT	CAWSVHRLAGGSSTDTQYF
TRBJ1-5	TRBV19	NA	few	TGTGCCAGTAGTATCCGCACTCCTGGTCAGCCCCAGCATTTT	CASSIRTPGQPQHF
TRBJ2-5	TRBV30	NA	NA	TGTGCCTGGAGTGTACTGAGGGGGCAAGAGACCCAGTACTTC	CAWSVLRGQETQYF
TRBJ2-7	TRBV4-3	TRBD1	NA	TGCGCCAGCAGCCAGGATGGACAGGGGAGGTACGAGCAGTACTTC	CASSQDGQGRYEQYF
TRBJ2-1	TRBV7-9	NA	NA	TGTGCCAGCAGTTCCAGACACTACAATGAGCAGTTCTTC	CASSSRHYNEQFF
TRBJ2-3	TRBV6-1	TRBD2	NA	TGTGCCAGCAGTGAAACGGGGGGGATCACAGATACGCAGTATTTT	CASSETGGITDTQYF
TRBJ1-5	TRBV5-1	NA	NA	TGCGCCAGCAGCTTGGACGGGGGCAATCAGCCCCAGCATTTT	CASSLDGGNQPQHF
TRBJ1-6	TRBV2	TRBD1	NA	TGTGCCAGCAGCACAACGATGGGACAGTATAATTCACCCCTCCACTTT	CASSTTMGQYNSPLHF
TRBJ2-4	TRBV4-1	TRBD1	NA	TGCGCCAGCAGCCATCCGACAGGGACCAAAAACATTCAGTACTTC	CASSHPTGTKNIQYF
TRBJ2-3	TRBV5-6	NA	few	TGTGCCAGCAGCCTATACTCCCAGGGTTTTGGTACGCAGTATTTT	CASSLYSQGFGTQYF
TRBJ1-5	TRBV28	NA	NA	TGTGCCAGCAGTTTCCGAGCGCCCCAGCATTTT	CASSFRAPQHF
TRBJ2-2	TRBV10-3	TRBD1	NA	TGTGCCACCGCAAAAGGGACAGGAGCGAACACCGGGGAGCTGTTTTTT	CATAKGTGANTGELFF
TRBJ2-5	TRBV7-9	TRBD1	NA	TGTGCCAGCAGCCGCCCCCTGATACGAGGGACAGTACGGGAGACCCAGTACTTC	CASSRPLIRGTVRETQYF